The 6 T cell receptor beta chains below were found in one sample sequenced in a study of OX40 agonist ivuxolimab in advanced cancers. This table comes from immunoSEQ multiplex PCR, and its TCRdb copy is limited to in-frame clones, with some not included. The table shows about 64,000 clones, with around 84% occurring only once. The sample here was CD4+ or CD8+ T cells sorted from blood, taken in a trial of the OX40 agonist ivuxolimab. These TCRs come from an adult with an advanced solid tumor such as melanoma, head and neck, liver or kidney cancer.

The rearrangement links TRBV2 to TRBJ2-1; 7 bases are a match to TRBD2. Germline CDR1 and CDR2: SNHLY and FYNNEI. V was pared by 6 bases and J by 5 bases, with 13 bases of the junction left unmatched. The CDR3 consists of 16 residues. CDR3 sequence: CASRAPVGRPHNEQFF. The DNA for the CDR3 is TGTGCCAGCAGGGCCCCAGTCGGGAGGCCACACAATGAGCAGTTCTTC.

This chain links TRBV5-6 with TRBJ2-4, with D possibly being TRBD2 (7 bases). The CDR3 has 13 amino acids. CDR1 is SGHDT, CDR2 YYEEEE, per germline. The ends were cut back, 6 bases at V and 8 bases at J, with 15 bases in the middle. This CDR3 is CASKRDTKDIQYF. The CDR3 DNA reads TGTGCCAGCAAGCGGGACACCAAGGACATTCAGTACTTC.

This chain's CDR3 is CASSKDRMSGYEQYF. The DNA for the CDR3 is TGTGCCAGCAGCAAAGACAGGATGTCGGGGTACGAGCAGTACTTC. The chain is built from TRBV21-1 and TRBJ2-7. TRBV21-1 is listed as a pseudogene. The CDR3 has 15 amino acids.

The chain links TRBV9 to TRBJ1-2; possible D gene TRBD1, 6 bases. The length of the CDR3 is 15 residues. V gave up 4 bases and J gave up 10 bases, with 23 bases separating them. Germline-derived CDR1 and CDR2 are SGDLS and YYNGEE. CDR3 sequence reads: CASSPGQRARRDYTF. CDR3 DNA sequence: TGTGCCAGCAGCCCAGGACAGCGGGCCCGCCGTGACTACACCTTC.

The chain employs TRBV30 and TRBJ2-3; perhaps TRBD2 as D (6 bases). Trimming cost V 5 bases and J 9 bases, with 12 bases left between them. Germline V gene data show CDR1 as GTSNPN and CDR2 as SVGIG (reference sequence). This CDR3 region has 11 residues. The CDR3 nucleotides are TGTGCCTGGGTCAGACTAGTCACGCAGTATTTT. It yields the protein CAWVRLVTQYF.

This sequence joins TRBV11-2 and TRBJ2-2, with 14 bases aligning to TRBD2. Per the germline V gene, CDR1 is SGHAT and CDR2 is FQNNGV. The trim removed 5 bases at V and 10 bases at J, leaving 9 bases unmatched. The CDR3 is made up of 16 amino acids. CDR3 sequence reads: CASSRRLAGGPMELFF. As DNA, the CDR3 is TGTGCCAGCAGCCGCAGACTAGCGGGAGGGCCCATGGAGCTGTTTTTT.